The rows below give T cell receptor beta chains drawn from one sample of a study of cytomegalovirus exposure and HLA in healthy donors. Sequencing was performed with immunoSEQ multiplex PCR; in TCRdb, only in-frame clones are kept and a portion is missing. This sample yields 90,000 to 95,000 clones, of which approximately 81% are seen a single time; 0.95% to 1.5% belongs to the top ten. Sequencing was performed on PBMCs. These receptors originate from a girl aged 2-9 years in good health and CMV-seropositive. Both conserved end residues are part of each CDR3. A D gene is named only where the DNA matches it firmly. Expanded clones are given a class, and other clones once, few, many or no size at all.

TRBV28	TRBD1	TRBJ1-2	-	CATSDRGTHYGYTF	TGTGCCACCTCGGACAGGGGTACCCACTATGGCTACACCTTC
TRBV6-5	TRBD2	TRBJ2-3	-	CASSFRLEREEDTQYF	TGTGCCAGCAGTTTCCGCCTGGAGCGGGAGGAAGATACGCAGTATTTT
TRBV19	-	TRBJ2-4	-	CASITGESQYF	TGTGCCAGTATCACCGGGGAGTCCCAGTACTTC
TRBV30	-	TRBJ1-1	-	CAWSVGPWTEAFF	TGTGCCTGGAGTGTTGGGCCCTGGACAGAAGCTTTCTTT
TRBV28	-	TRBJ2-1	-	CASSLFSRTNEQFF	TGTGCCAGCAGTTTATTTAGTAGAACCAATGAGCAGTTCTTC
TRBV6-1	TRBD1	TRBJ2-1	-	CASSPGTGGNEQFF	TGTGCCAGCAGTCCCGGGACAGGTGGGAATGAGCAGTTCTTC
TRBV15	TRBD1	TRBJ1-5	once	CATSRVDGTGSNQPQHF	TGTGCCACCAGCAGAGTGGACGGGACAGGTAGCAATCAGCCCCAGCATTTT
TRBV5-1	-	TRBJ2-5	once	CASRLTGQETQYF	TGCGCCAGCAGACTGACAGGTCAAGAGACCCAGTACTTC
TRBV11-2	-	TRBJ1-4	few	CASGQGKLFF	TGTGCCAGCGGGCAGGGGAAACTGTTTTTT
TRBV10-3	-	TRBJ2-7	-	CASTTGSSYEQYF	TGTGCCTCGACAACCGGGAGCTCCTACGAGCAGTACTTC
TRBV18	-	TRBJ1-5	-	CASSPGGWDQPQHF	TGTGCCAGCTCACCAGGGGGCTGGGATCAGCCCCAGCATTTT
TRBV25-1	TRBD2	TRBJ2-7	-	CASSEAVAGAREQYF	TGTGCCAGCAGTGAAGCGGTAGCGGGAGCCCGGGAGCAGTACTTC
TRBV6-5	TRBD2	TRBJ2-2	-	CASSWTSGSGELFF	TGTGCCAGCAGCTGGACTAGCGGGAGCGGGGAGCTGTTTTTT
TRBV6-5	-	TRBJ2-7	once	CASSYSIGSSYEQYF	TGTGCCAGCAGTTACTCTATCGGGAGTTCCTACGAGCAGTACTTC
TRBV15	-	TRBJ1-1	-	CATSTLQGPNTEAFF	TGTGCCACCTCCACCTTACAGGGCCCAAACACTGAAGCTTTCTTT
TRBV11-2	-	TRBJ2-1	-	CASSLLASSYNEQFF	TGTGCCAGCAGCTTACTAGCGAGCTCCTACAATGAGCAGTTCTTC
TRBV2	TRBD1	TRBJ1-1	-	CASSRTGGTEAFF	TGTGCCAGCAGTAGGACAGGGGGAACTGAAGCTTTCTTT
TRBV10-2	TRBD1	TRBJ1-5	-	CASTSRTGGGRSNQPQHF	TGCGCCAGCACTTCGAGGACAGGAGGGGGAAGGAGCAATCAGCCCCAGCATTTT
TRBV1	-	TRBJ1-2	once	CTSSQEGQGRGYTF	TGCACCAGCAGCCAAGAAGGCCAGGGTAGAGGCTACACCTTC
TRBV5-1	-	TRBJ2-3	-	CASSSLALNTDTQYF	TGCGCCAGCAGCTCACTAGCCCTTAACACAGATACGCAGTATTTT
TRBV5-1	-	TRBJ2-7	-	CASSTGGLSYEQYF	TGCGCCAGCAGCACAGGTGGGCTCTCCTACGAGCAGTACTTC
TRBV6-5	TRBD1	TRBJ2-5	-	CASSPNGQGEQYF	TGTGCCAGCAGTCCCAACGGACAGGGTGAGCAGTACTTC
TRBV6-1	-	TRBJ1-5	-	CASSEGAGNQPQHF	TGTGCCAGCAGTGAAGGGGCAGGGAATCAGCCCCAGCATTTT
TRBV30	TRBD1	TRBJ1-6	-	CAWITGTGSSPLHF	TGTGCCTGGATTACCGGGACAGGGAGTTCACCCCTCCACTTT
TRBV30	-	TRBJ2-7	-	CAWSVDYGGSYEQYF	TGTGCCTGGAGTGTAGATTACGGTGGCTCCTACGAGCAGTACTTC
TRBV7-9	TRBD1	TRBJ2-7	-	CASSLARTGGYEQYF	TGTGCCAGCAGCTTAGCGCGAACAGGGGGTTACGAGCAGTACTTC
TRBV7-3	-	TRBJ1-1	once	CASSLMGPNTEAFF	TGTGCCAGCAGCCTAATGGGCCCGAACACTGAAGCTTTCTTT
TRBV7-2	TRBD2	TRBJ2-3	-	CASSLQLAGDTQYF	TGTGCCAGCAGCTTACAACTAGCGGGGGATACGCAGTATTTT
TRBV4-1	TRBD1	TRBJ1-4	-	CASSPMGQGAQLEKLFF	TGCGCCAGCAGCCCAATGGGACAGGGGGCGCAACTCGAAAAACTGTTTTTT
TRBV14	-	TRBJ1-2	-	CASSQGIRGNYGYTF	TGTGCCAGCAGCCAAGGAATCCGGGGGAACTATGGCTACACCTTC
TRBV30	TRBD1	TRBJ1-2	-	CACLGQGPYGYTF	TGTGCCTGCCTCGGACAGGGCCCCTATGGCTACACCTTC
TRBV4-3	-	TRBJ1-3	-	CASSPGRGTGNTIYF	TGCGCCAGCAGCCCGGGAAGAGGGACTGGAAACACCATATATTTT
TRBV29-1	TRBD2	TRBJ2-6	once	CSVGVGLAGASGANVLTF	TGCAGCGTTGGAGTGGGACTAGCGGGCGCTTCTGGGGCCAACGTCCTGACTTTC
TRBV5-1	-	TRBJ2-2	once	CASSIVPDFTGELFF	TGCGCCAGCAGCATAGTACCCGATTTCACCGGGGAGCTGTTTTTT
TRBV5-1	-	TRBJ2-2	-	CASSGGTTTGELFF	TGCGCCAGCAGCGGGGGGACCACCACCGGGGAGCTGTTTTTT
TRBV19	-	TRBJ1-1	-	CASSIRFRGTEAFF	TGTGCCAGTAGTATCCGGTTCAGGGGTACTGAAGCTTTCTTT
TRBV5-1	-	TRBJ1-4	-	CASSLQGPNEKLFF	TGCGCCAGCAGCCTACAGGGCCCTAATGAAAAACTGTTTTTT
TRBV7-2	-	TRBJ2-3	-	CASSLLRSASSPDTQYF	TGTGCCAGCAGCTTGCTCCGTAGCGCCTCCAGTCCAGATACGCAGTATTTT
TRBV6-6	TRBD1	TRBJ1-2	-	CASSRQGTYTF	TGTGCCAGCAGCCGACAGGGCACGTACACCTTC
TRBV30	TRBD2	TRBJ2-3	-	CAWTLLATSTDTQYF	TGTGCCTGGACCTTACTAGCGACTAGCACAGATACGCAGTATTTT
TRBV7-6	TRBD1	TRBJ1-1	-	CASSPRAGGNIHTEAFF	TGTGCCAGCAGCCCCCGGGCAGGGGGCAACATCCACACTGAAGCTTTCTTT
TRBV30	-	TRBJ1-1	-	CAWKTDFNTEAFF	TGTGCCTGGAAGACGGACTTTAACACTGAAGCTTTCTTT